This is a list of T cell receptor beta chains from one sample in a study of neurological immune-mediated disorders. TCRdb redid the calling of the 5' RACE reads with MiXCR, one entry per CDR3 protein. Found here are 57,000 or so distinct CDR3 sequences, roughly 10% of them singletons; the top ten hold approximately 12%. Sequenced input: PBMCs. The receptors were sampled from a young man in good health. CDR3s include the opening cysteine and the closing phenylalanine or tryptophan. The D gene is left open where the match is weak. Clone size, where shown, is once, few, many, or a class for clones that have expanded.

J,V,D,size,DNA,CDR3
TRBJ2-6,TRBV18,.,many,TGTGCCAGCTCACCACCGGGGATTGGTAGCGTCCTACTGACTTTC,CASSPPGIGSVLLTF
TRBJ2-1,TRBV20-1,TRBD2,many,TGCAGTGCTAGAGTGAGCAGCGGGAGTGGCTACAATGAGCAGTTCTTC,CSARVSSGSGYNEQFF
TRBJ2-7,TRBV5-1,.,many,TGCGCCAGCAGCTTAGGGGCCCTTTACGAGCAGTACTTC,CASSLGALYEQYF
TRBJ2-7,TRBV7-2,TRBD2,many,TGTGCCAGCAGCTCCCCGGGACTAGCGATCTACGAGCAGTACTTC,CASSSPGLAIYEQYF
TRBJ2-3,TRBV20-1,.,many,TGCAGTGCTAGCCTCGATACAGCGATAAGCACAGATACGCAGTATTTT,CSASLDTAISTDTQYF
TRBJ2-1,TRBV4-1,TRBD2,.,TGCGCCAGCAGCCATCCTACGGGACTAGTGGCCTCCTACAATGAGCAGTTCTTC,CASSHPTGLVASYNEQFF
TRBJ2-7,TRBV5-6,TRBD2,many,TGTGCCAGCAGCTTGGGTTTCGTGGGAGGGCTTTCCTACGAGCAGTACTTC,CASSLGFVGGLSYEQYF
TRBJ1-5,TRBV5-8,TRBD1,many,TGTGCCAGCAGCTTGGGGGACAGTTATCAGCCCCAGCATTTT,CASSLGDSYQPQHF
TRBJ1-1,TRBV5-1,TRBD1,many,TGCGCCAGCAGGCCTCTTCCGGGACAGGGGGCAGGGAACACTGAAGCTTTCTTT,CASRPLPGQGAGNTEAFF
TRBJ2-5,TRBV5-1,.,.,TGCGCCAGCAGCCGCCTCACAGGGGGGGGTGAGACCCAGTACTTC,CASSRLTGGGETQYF
TRBJ1-3,TRBV28,TRBD1,many,TGTGCCAGCAGTTCCCGACAGGGTTTAGTCTCGGGAAACACCATATATTTT,CASSSRQGLVSGNTIYF